The rows below give T cell receptor beta chains drawn from one sample of a study of cytomegalovirus exposure and HLA in healthy donors. This table comes from immunoSEQ multiplex PCR, and its TCRdb copy is limited to in-frame clones, with some not included. This sample has about 170,000 clones, with over 80% found just once. Sequencing input: PBMCs. Receptors originate from a woman in her 50s in good health and CMV-seropositive. CDR3s include the opening cysteine and the closing phenylalanine or tryptophan. D genes are given only for firm matches. Only some rows state a clone size, as once, few, many or a class for expanded clones.

len,j_gene,v_gene,abundance,d_gene,CDR3nt,CDR3aa
14,TRBJ1-2,TRBV29-1,-,TRBD1,TGCAGCGTTCCCCGTTGGACAGGGGAAGGAGGCTACACCTTC,CSVPRWTGEGGYTF
13,TRBJ1-2,TRBV7-8,-,-,TGTGCCAGCAGCTTAGGGGGCGGCTATGGCTACACCTTC,CASSLGGGYGYTF
15,TRBJ2-7,TRBV28,-,-,TGTGCCAGCAGTCCCGGAGGGCAGCAAAATTACGAGCAGTACTTC,CASSPGGQQNYEQYF
16,TRBJ1-3,TRBV5-1,-,TRBD1,TGCGCCAGCAGCTTCGTACAGGGGCACTCTGGAAACACCATATATTTT,CASSFVQGHSGNTIYF
15,TRBJ2-3,TRBV10-2,-,-,TGCGCCAGCAGTGAGTCGACTCGCGGGGCAGATACGCAGTATTTT,CASSESTRGADTQYF
13,TRBJ1-1,TRBV19,-,-,TGTGCCAGTAGTATCAGGACAAAGGCTGAAGCTTTCTTT,CASSIRTKAEAFF
13,TRBJ2-5,TRBV18,-,TRBD1,TGTGCCAGCTCACTGGGACAGCAAGAGACCCAGTACTTC,CASSLGQQETQYF
13,TRBJ2-7,TRBV18,-,-,TGTGCCAGCTCACCAGGTAGTCCCCACGAGCAGTACTTC,CASSPGSPHEQYF
17,TRBJ2-7,TRBV5-1,-,-,TGCGCCAGCAGCTTGGGAGGGGGTGCGGGAGACTCCTACGAGCAGTACTTC,CASSLGGGAGDSYEQYF
14,TRBJ1-1,TRBV6-5,-,-,TGTGCCAGCATTCAGCGGGGGGCAGGGACTGAAGCTTTCTTT,CASIQRGAGTEAFF
18,TRBJ1-5,TRBV15,-,-,TGTGCCACCAGCAGGGACCTCCAGGGTTTGGGTAGCAATCAGCCCCAGCATTTT,CATSRDLQGLGSNQPQHF
18,TRBJ2-1,TRBV12-2,-,-,TGTGCAAGTCGCTTAGCGCTCGGTATCAGGGGGGTCTACAATGAGCAGTTCTTC,CASRLALGIRGVYNEQFF
14,TRBJ1-2,TRBV30,-,TRBD1,TGTGCCTGGACCAAGGACAGGTTTTACTATGGCTACACCTTC,CAWTKDRFYYGYTF
16,TRBJ2-7,TRBV27,-,TRBD1,TGTGCCAGCAGTCCAGGACAGGGCCGCTTTATCTACGAGCAGTACTTC,CASSPGQGRFIYEQYF
14,TRBJ1-5,TRBV19,-,-,TGTGCCAGTGGACACCAAAGTAGAAATCAGCCCCAGCATTTT,CASGHQSRNQPQHF
12,TRBJ2-7,TRBV29-1,-,-,TGCAGCGTTATGGGAGGATCCTACGAGCAGTACTTC,CSVMGGSYEQYF
13,TRBJ1-6,TRBV27,-,TRBD1,TGTGCCAGCCGGGACAGAAGTTTCTCACCCCTCCACTTT,CASRDRSFSPLHF
15,TRBJ2-1,TRBV5-1,-,-,TGCGCCAGCAGCTTGAGCGGACAGACTATCAATGAGCAGTTCTTC,CASSLSGQTINEQFF
16,TRBJ1-2,TRBV4-3,-,-,TGCGCCAGCAGCCAGCTCGATTCCCGGGAGAACTATGGCTACACCTTC,CASSQLDSRENYGYTF
15,TRBJ2-2,TRBV7-9,once,-,TGTGCCAGCAGCTTACTGGCAGGGGTTACCGGGGAGCTGTTTTTT,CASSLLAGVTGELFF
14,TRBJ2-7,TRBV7-2,-,-,TGTGCCAGCAGCTTGCGGGGTGGCCCAGCCGAGCAGTACTTC,CASSLRGGPAEQYF
15,TRBJ2-7,TRBV19,-,-,TGTGCCAGTAGTACACATCAGCAGGGCACCTACGAGCAGTACTTC,CASSTHQQGTYEQYF
14,TRBJ1-1,TRBV18,-,TRBD1,TGTGCCAGCTCGCCGGGACAGCCGAACACTGAAGCTTTCTTT,CASSPGQPNTEAFF
14,TRBJ2-7,TRBV5-8,-,TRBD1,TGTGCCAGCAGCTCCCGGACAGGGTTCGACGAGCAGTACTTC,CASSSRTGFDEQYF
15,TRBJ2-5,TRBV9,few,TRBD2,TGTGCCAGCAGCGTATTCGGGGGGGGACAAGAGACCCAGTACTTC,CASSVFGGGQETQYF
13,TRBJ1-2,TRBV4-3,-,-,TGCGCCAGCAGCCCTAGATCTTCTTTTGGCTACACCTTC,CASSPRSSFGYTF
17,TRBJ2-3,TRBV4-3,-,TRBD2,TGCGCCAGCAGCAGGGAGATGGGCGGGGGGAAACAAGATACGCAGTATTTT,CASSREMGGGKQDTQYF
13,TRBJ1-2,TRBV30,-,-,TGTGCCTGGAGTCCAGGGTTCGACTATGGCTACACCTTC,CAWSPGFDYGYTF
16,TRBJ1-1,TRBV13,-,-,TGTGCCAGCAGCTTAGAGGTTGGCAGGGATAACACTGAAGCTTTCTTT,CASSLEVGRDNTEAFF
15,TRBJ1-1,TRBV7-2,-,-,TGTGCCAGCAGCTTAGATGGGGGGTGGAACACTGAAGCTTTCTTT,CASSLDGGWNTEAFF
13,TRBJ2-5,TRBV7-9,few,-,TGTGCCAGCAGCCCCCGGGGCCAAGAGACCCAGTACTTC,CASSPRGQETQYF